This passage covers 12 T cell receptor beta chains from one sample sequenced in a study of control samples from healthy donors and cancer patients. Data came from immunoSEQ multiplex PCR; TCRdb stores just in-frame clones and leaves some out. Here the sample spans some 130,000 clones, about 87% being singletons. The specimen sequenced was blood. The receptors were sampled from a man aged 35 to 55 in good health.

This rearrangement joins TRBV24-1 to TRBJ2-2, with 11 bases matching TRBD2. This CDR3 has 18 amino acids. The V and J ends lost 7 bases and 2 bases, in that order; junction bases with no gene match: 11. CDR1 is KGHDR and CDR2 is SFDVKD in the germline V gene. CDR3 protein: CATSVTSGGVSNTGELFF. The CDR3 bases are TGTGCCACCAGCGTCACTAGCGGGGGAGTATCAAACACCGGGGAGCTGTTTTTT.

This rearrangement joins TRBV24-1 to TRBJ1-5; 9 bases match TRBD1. The CDR3 runs 16 residues. Germline CDR1 is KGHDR and CDR2 is SFDVKD. Germline trimming cut 4 bases from V and 2 bases from J; bases unmatched to any gene: 5. The chain's CDR3 is CATSEGTGTGNQPQHF. For the CDR3, the DNA is TGTGCCACCAGTGAAGGGACAGGGACCGGCAATCAGCCCCAGCATTTT.

The V and J genes are TRBV5-6 and TRBJ2-7; 10 bases are a match to TRBD1. Germline CDR1 is SGHDT and CDR2 is YYEEEE. The CDR3 is 14 residues long. V dropped 2 bases and J dropped 9; count of bases not matched to a gene: 8. The CDR3 spells CASSLQGQGEGQYF. Written as DNA, the CDR3 is TGTGCCAGCAGCTTACAAGGACAGGGGGAAGGGCAGTACTTC.

The rearrangement uses TRBV5-4 and TRBJ1-3, with D perhaps matching TRBD1 (6 bases). The V and J ends lost 2 bases and 2 bases respectively, with 14 bases between them. Germline-derived CDR1 and CDR2 are SGHNT and YYREEE (reference sequence). The CDR3 loop spans 16 amino acids. The CDR3 nucleotides read TGTGCCAGCAGCTTTGCAGGGGAGAGGGCTGGAAACACCATATATTTT. Translating it yields CASSFAGERAGNTIYF.

This chain uses TRBV6-5 with TRBJ1-5; D gene unclear. CDR3 length: 15 amino acids. Germline CDR1 reads MNHEY; CDR2 reads SVGAGI. Trimming cost V 6 bases and J 7 bases, with 19 bases left between them. The DNA of the CDR3 is TGTGCCAGCAGGCCCAGCCAGCTTCCCAACCAGCCCCAGCATTTT. This gives the protein CASRPSQLPNQPQHF.

The rearrangement uses TRBV6-4 and TRBJ2-7; D might be TRBD2 (5 bases). Per the germline V gene, CDR1 is MRHNA and CDR2 is SNTAGT. V was trimmed by 3 bases and J by 7 bases, leaving 16 bases between them. The CDR3 runs 14 residues. CDR3 region: CASSERAGKEEQYF. The CDR3 bases are TGTGCCAGCAGTGAGAGGGCAGGAAAAGAGGAGCAGTACTTC.

The genes are TRBV5-1 and TRBJ1-1; D unclear. V was clipped by 3 bases and J by 1 base, with 7 bases between them. Germline loops: CDR1 SGHRS, CDR2 YFSETQ. CDR3 length equals 13 residues. This CDR3 reads CASSSGSNTEAFF. The CDR3 DNA is TGCGCCAGCAGCTCCGGGTCGAACACTGAAGCTTTCTTT.

The rearrangement uses TRBV30 and TRBJ2-5; D remains unclear. Germline assignment: CDR1 GTSNPN and CDR2 SVGIG (reference sequence). The CDR3 contains 9 residues. Trimming left V 7 bases short and J 5 bases short, with 5 bases between. In nucleotides, the CDR3 is TGTGCCTCGTGGGAGACCCAGTACTTC. Translating it yields CASWETQYF. Combining the CDR3 with reference TRBV30 and TRBJ2-5 gives the whole variable domain SQTIHQWPATLVQPVGSPLSLECTVEGTSNPNLYWYRQAAGRGLQLLFYSVGIGQISSEVPQNLSASRPQDRQFILSSKKLLLSDSGFYLCASWETQYFGPGTRLLVL.

V usage is TRBV7-2 and J usage is TRBJ2-1; the D is unclear. Germline-derived CDR1 and CDR2 are SGHTA and FQGNSA. The CDR3 sequence is 15 residues long. Trimming pared 1 base from V and 6 bases from J, leaving 13 bases between. The CDR3 spells CASSLVVAGPNEQFF. DNA of the CDR3: TGTGCCAGCAGCTTAGTTGTGGCAGGTCCCAATGAGCAGTTCTTC. Full variable domain (missing parts from reference TRBV7-2 and TRBJ2-1): GAGVSQSPSNKVTEKGKDVELRCDPISGHTALYWYRQSLGQGLEFLIYFQGNSAPDKSGLPSDRFSAERTGGSVSTLTIQRTQQEDSAVYLCASSLVVAGPNEQFFGPGTRLTVL.

This chain connects TRBV19 to TRBJ1-1, with unresolved D. V was trimmed by 1 base and J by 5 bases, leaving 5 bases between them. Germline V gene data show CDR1 as LNHDA and CDR2 as SQIVND (reference sequence). CDR3 size: 12 residues. CDR3 loop: CASSIGLTEAFF. CDR3 in DNA: TGTGCCAGTAGTATAGGATTGACTGAAGCTTTCTTT.

The chain carries TRBV6-5 and TRBJ1-1; D perhaps matches TRBD1 (6 bases). The CDR3 covers 14 residues. Germline values: CDR1 MNHEY, CDR2 SVGAGI. V was shortened by 4 bases and J by 1 base, with 10 bases between the two germline ends. The CDR3 DNA reads as TGTGCCAGCAGTTCCACACAGGGGAACACTGAAGCTTTCTTT. This codes for CASSSTQGNTEAFF.

The rearrangement joins TRBV5-1 to TRBJ1-2; 8 bases match TRBD1. The CDR3 is 17 amino acids. The germline V gene encodes CDR1 SGHRS and CDR2 YFSETQ. The ends lost 2 bases at V and 8 bases at J; junction bases unmatched: 17. CDR3 in amino acids: CASSLGELGQGSGGYTF. CDR3 DNA: TGCGCCAGCAGCTTAGGGGAATTAGGACAGGGCAGCGGCGGCTACACCTTC.